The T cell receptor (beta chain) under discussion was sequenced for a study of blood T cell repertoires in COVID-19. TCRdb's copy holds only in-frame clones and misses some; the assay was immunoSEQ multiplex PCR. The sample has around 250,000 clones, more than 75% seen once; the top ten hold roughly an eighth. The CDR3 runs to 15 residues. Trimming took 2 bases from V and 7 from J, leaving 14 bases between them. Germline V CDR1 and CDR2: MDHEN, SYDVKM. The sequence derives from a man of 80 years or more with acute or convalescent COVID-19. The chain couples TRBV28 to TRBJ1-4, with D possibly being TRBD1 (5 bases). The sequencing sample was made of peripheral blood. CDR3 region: CASSLSHRGGEKLFF. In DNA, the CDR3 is TGTGCCAGCAGTTTAAGTCATAGGGGAGGTGAAAAACTGTTTTTT.